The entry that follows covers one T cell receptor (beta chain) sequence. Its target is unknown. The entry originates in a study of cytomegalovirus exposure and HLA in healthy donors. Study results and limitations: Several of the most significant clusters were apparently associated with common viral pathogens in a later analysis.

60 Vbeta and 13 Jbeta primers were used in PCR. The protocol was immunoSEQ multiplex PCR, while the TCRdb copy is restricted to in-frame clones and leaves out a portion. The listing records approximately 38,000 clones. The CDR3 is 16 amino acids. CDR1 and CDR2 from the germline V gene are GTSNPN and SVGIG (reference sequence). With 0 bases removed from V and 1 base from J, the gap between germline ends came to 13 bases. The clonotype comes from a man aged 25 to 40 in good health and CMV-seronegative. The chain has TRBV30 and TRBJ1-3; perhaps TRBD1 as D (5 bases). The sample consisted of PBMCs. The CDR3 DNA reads TGTGCCTGGAGTGTTATGGGGAGGGGATCTGGAAACACCATATATTTT. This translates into CAWSVMGRGSGNTIYF.